This T cell receptor (beta chain) was profiled in a study of blood T cell repertoires in COVID-19. About the research overall: Donors in the United States, Italy and Spain gave samples during acute or convalescent COVID-19. Sources were T cells, B-cell-depleted T cells, or PBMCs; the material itself was cDNA or gDNA.

This CDR3 has 13 amino acids. Trimming took 6 bases from V and 5 from J; bases not matched to a gene: 6. Germline loops: CDR1 SNHLY, CDR2 FYNNEI. Data came from immunoSEQ multiplex PCR; TCRdb stores just in-frame clones and leaves some out. The profile covers approximately 50,000 clones, with about nine tenths appearing a single time and almost 4% taken by the ten largest. V usage is TRBV2 and J usage is TRBJ1-1; 7 nucleotides align to TRBD1. The sequenced sample consisted of peripheral blood. The sequence was obtained from a human donor in a cohort sampled during active COVID-19. CDR3 loop: CASRETGSTEAFF. Written as DNA, the CDR3 is TGTGCCAGCAGAGAGACAGGGTCGACTGAAGCTTTCTTT.